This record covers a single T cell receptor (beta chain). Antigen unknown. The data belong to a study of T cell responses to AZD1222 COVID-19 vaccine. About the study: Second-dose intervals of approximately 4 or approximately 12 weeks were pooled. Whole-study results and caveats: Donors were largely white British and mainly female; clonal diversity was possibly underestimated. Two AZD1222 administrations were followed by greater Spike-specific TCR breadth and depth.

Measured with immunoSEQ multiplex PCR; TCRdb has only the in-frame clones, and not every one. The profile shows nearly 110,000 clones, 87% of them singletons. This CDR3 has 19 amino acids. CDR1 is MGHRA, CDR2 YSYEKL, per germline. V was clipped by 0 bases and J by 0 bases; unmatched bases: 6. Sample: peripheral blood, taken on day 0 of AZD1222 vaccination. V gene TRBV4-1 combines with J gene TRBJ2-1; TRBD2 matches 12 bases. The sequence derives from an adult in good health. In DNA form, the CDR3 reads TGCGCCAGCAGCCAAGAAACTAGCGGGGGGATCCTCTCCTACAATGAGCAGTTCTTC. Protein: CASSQETSGGILSYNEQFF.